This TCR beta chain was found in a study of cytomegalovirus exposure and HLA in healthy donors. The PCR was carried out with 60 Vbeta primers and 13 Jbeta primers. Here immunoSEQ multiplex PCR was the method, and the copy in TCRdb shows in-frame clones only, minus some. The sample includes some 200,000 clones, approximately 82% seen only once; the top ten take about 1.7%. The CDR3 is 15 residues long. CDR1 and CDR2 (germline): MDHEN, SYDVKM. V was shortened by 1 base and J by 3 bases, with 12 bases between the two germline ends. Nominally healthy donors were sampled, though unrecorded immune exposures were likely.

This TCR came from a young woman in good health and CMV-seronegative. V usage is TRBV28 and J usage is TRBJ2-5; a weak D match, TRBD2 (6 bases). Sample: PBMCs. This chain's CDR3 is CASSLSGGGEETQYF. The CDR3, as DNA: TGTGCCAGCAGTTTATCCGGGGGAGGAGAAGAGACCCAGTACTTC.